The source of this T cell receptor beta chain is a study of shared clonotypes between healthy human individuals. Points from the study as a whole: Despite large depth, sorted-subset datasets appeared incompletely sequenced.

Germline V CDR1 and CDR2: SGHRS, YFSETQ. With 3 bases removed from V and 6 bases from J, the gap between germline ends came to 17 bases. The length of the CDR3 is 15 residues. Genomic DNA from each subset was divided evenly over several immunoSEQ plates. Sequenced by immunoSEQ multiplex PCR; TCRdb stores in-frame clones only, minus some. The table records about 2 million clones, roughly 95% of them present only once. Regarding this clone: The antigen is undetermined.

This chain uses TRBV5-1 with TRBJ2-3; D is undetermined. The clonotype originates from a man younger than 35 in good health. The material sequenced was naive CD4+ T cells sorted from blood. As for subset: CD45RA+ positively selected. CDR3 DNA: TGCGCCAGCAGCTCGCTCGGCTCGGGCAGCGATACGCAGTATTTT. This encodes CASSSLGSGSDTQYF. The full variable domain, completed using reference TRBV5-1 and TRBJ2-3, is KAGVTQTPRYLIKTRGQQVTLSCSPISGHRSVSWYQQTPGQGLQFLFEYFSETQRNKGNFPGRFSGRQFSNSRSEMNVSTLELGDSALYLCASSSLGSGSDTQYFGPGTRLTVL.